This T cell receptor beta chain was sequenced in a study of regulatory T cells in long-lasting Graves disease. The time point denotes: newly diagnosed GD, antithyroid drugs for less than 3 months. Construction of the TCR library relied on RNA isolated from PBMCs. Trimming shortened V by 4 bases and J by 4 bases, and 14 bases separated the two germline ends. The CDR3 runs to 16 residues. CDR1 and CDR2 (germline): MDHEN, SYDVKM. Libraries of TCR beta came from iRepertoire HTBI primers plus Arm-PCR of CDR3 regions. TCRdb re-called the multiplex PCR reads with MiXCR, one entry per CDR3 protein. The table has 620,000 or so distinct CDR3 sequences, about 15% seen once; the top ten hold 15% to 20%. This clonotype has at least ten counts. Separately, the same data were catalogued under a study of T cells in Graves' hyperthyroidism and ophthalmopathy.

The J gene is TRBJ2-6, the V gene TRBV28; D is perhaps TRBD1 (6 bases). Sequenced material: peripheral blood mononuclear cells (PBMCs), taken at new diagnosis, from a patient treated with antithyroid drugs. The source of this sequence is a woman between 25 and 40 years old with Graves disease. The CDR3 sequence is CASSSLGAVGANVLTF. DNA of the CDR3: TGTGCCAGCAGTTCTCTGGGGGCCGTGGGGGCCAACGTCCTGACTTTC.